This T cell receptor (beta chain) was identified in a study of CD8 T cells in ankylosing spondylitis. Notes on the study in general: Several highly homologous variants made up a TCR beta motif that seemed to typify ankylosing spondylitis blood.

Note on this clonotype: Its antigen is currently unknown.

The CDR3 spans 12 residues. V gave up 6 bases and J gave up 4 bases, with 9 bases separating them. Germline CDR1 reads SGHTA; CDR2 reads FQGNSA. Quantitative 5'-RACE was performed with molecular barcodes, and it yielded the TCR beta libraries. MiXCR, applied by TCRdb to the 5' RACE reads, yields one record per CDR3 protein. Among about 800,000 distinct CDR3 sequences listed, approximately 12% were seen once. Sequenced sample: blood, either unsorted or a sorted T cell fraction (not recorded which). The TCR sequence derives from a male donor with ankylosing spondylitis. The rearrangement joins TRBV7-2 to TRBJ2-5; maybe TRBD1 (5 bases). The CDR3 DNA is TGTGCCAGCAGGACCAGGGTAGAGACCCAGTACTTC. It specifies CASRTRVETQYF.